These T cell receptor beta chains were read from a single sample in a study of CD8 T cells in ankylosing spondylitis. TCRdb used MiXCR to reprocess the 5' RACE reads, holding one entry per CDR3 protein. This sample yields some 800,000 distinct CDR3 sequences, of which around 11% are seen a single time; approximately 0.46% belongs to the top ten. What was sequenced was blood, either unsorted or a sorted T cell fraction (not recorded which). Source of these receptors: a male donor with ankylosing spondylitis. Each CDR3 is given with its conserved first and last residue. D genes are given only for firm matches. The size entry is marked missing in some rows and otherwise reads once, few, many or a size class.

>TRBV20-1|TRBD1|TRBJ2-7|-
CSASLDRDHEQYF
>TRBV6-5|-|TRBJ2-3|few
CATMVGDTQYF
>TRBV10-2|-|TRBJ2-7|few
CASSLSQQEQYF
>TRBV5-1|TRBD1|TRBJ2-7|-
CASKAGTGTYEQYF
>TRBV20-1|TRBD2|TRBJ2-7|-
CSANPLAGGAYEQYF
>TRBV24-1|TRBD2|TRBJ2-1|-
CATRGLASEQFF
>TRBV5-1|-|TRBJ2-6|many
CASSLSQFLGANVLTF
>TRBV29-1|-|TRBJ1-2|few
CSTGFGYTF
>TRBV10-3|-|TRBJ1-5|many
CAISEINQPQHF
>TRBV6-1|-|TRBJ2-1|few
CASKVRAGYDNEQFF
>TRBV15|TRBD1|TRBJ1-4|-
CATSRDKGAANEKLFF
>TRBV11-2|TRBD1|TRBJ2-5|few
CASRDRGYETQYF
>TRBV20-1|-|TRBJ2-7|-
CSAAQRGLNYEQYF
>TRBV20-1|-|TRBJ1-1|-
CSARGHRNTEAFF
>TRBV5-1|-|TRBJ2-1|many
CASSLAGTGSTYNEQFF
>TRBV29-1|-|TRBJ2-7|-
CSVLGGRGFHEQYF
>TRBV7-2|-|TRBJ2-4|-
CASSLGPSEGDIQYF
>TRBV28|-|TRBJ2-3|-
CASSPLGLVDTQYF
>TRBV30|-|TRBJ2-1|many
CAWSVRLMSYNEQFF
>TRBV5-1|-|TRBJ1-6|many
CASSLDVGPSSPLHF
>TRBV6-1|-|TRBJ2-7|-
CASSLFGEQYF
>TRBV28|-|TRBJ1-5|-
CASREGLGNQPQHF
>TRBV7-2|-|TRBJ2-3|many
CASSFGSADTDTQYF
>TRBV7-9|-|TRBJ1-4|few
CASTRGGSNEKLFF
>TRBV10-3|-|TRBJ2-1|few
CAISESESGPYNEQFF
>TRBV7-2|-|TRBJ1-6|-
CASSPGGGDSPLHF
>TRBV20-1|TRBD2|TRBJ2-3|-
CSARDPETLGRADTQYF
>TRBV4-3|-|TRBJ2-3|few
CASSQEPVGDTQYF
>TRBV5-1|-|TRBJ1-2|many
CASSPRTANYGYTF
>TRBV4-2|-|TRBJ2-1|few
CASSQNPWDEQFF
>TRBV20-1|-|TRBJ1-1|few
CSAREDSMNTEAFF
>TRBV2|TRBD2|TRBJ2-7|many
CASGGALAGGPYEQYF
>TRBV12-3/TRBV12-4|-|TRBJ1-1|many
CASSLDRYTEAFF
>TRBV5-1|-|TRBJ2-1|many
CASSSDLGQSYNEQFF
>TRBV6-2/TRBV6-3|TRBD2|TRBJ2-1|-
CASSYPTSGGRNEQFF
>TRBV9|-|TRBJ2-7|few
CASSVNARTYEQYF
>TRBV6-1|-|TRBJ1-2|-
CASTQSVLDSVSYGYTF
>TRBV20-1|TRBD2|TRBJ2-3|-
CSALSLREPDTQYF
>TRBV27|TRBD2|TRBJ2-1|-
CASSVISGSGYNEQFF
>TRBV27|TRBD1|TRBJ1-2|many
CASSPTATGGVGGYTF
>TRBV20-1|TRBD1|TRBJ2-2|many
CSAPNRQGTGELFF
>TRBV7-2|-|TRBJ1-2|-
CASSFGPGSYGYTF
>TRBV24-1|TRBD1|TRBJ2-7|few
CATSDPRTGGHEQYF
>TRBV5-5|-|TRBJ1-5|many
CASSLSTLAQPQHF
>TRBV7-2|-|TRBJ2-7|many
CASSLAGNYEQYF
>TRBV29-1|-|TRBJ2-6|-
CSVDGTYSGANVLTF
>TRBV20-1|TRBD1|TRBJ2-5|many
CSAGTADLETQYF
>TRBV20-1|TRBD2|TRBJ2-1|-
CSARDLGLAGPVYNEQFF